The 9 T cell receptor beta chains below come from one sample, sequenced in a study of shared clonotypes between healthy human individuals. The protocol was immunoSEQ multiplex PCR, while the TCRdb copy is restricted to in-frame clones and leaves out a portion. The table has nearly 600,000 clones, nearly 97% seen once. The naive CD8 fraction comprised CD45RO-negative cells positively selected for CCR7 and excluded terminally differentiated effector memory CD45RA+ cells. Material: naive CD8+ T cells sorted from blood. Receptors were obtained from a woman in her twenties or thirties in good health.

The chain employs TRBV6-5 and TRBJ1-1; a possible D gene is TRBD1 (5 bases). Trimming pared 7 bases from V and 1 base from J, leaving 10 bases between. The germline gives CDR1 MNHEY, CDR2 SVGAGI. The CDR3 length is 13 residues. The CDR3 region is CASISRANTEAFF. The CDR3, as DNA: TGTGCCAGCATATCCAGGGCGAACACTGAAGCTTTCTTT.

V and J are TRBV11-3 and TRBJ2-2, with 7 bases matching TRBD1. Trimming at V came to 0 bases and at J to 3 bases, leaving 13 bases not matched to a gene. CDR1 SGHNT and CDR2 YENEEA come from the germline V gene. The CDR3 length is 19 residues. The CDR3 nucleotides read TGTGCCAGCAGCTTAGAAGGAGTCGGAACGGACAGGCACACCGGGGAGCTGTTTTTT. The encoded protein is CASSLEGVGTDRHTGELFF.

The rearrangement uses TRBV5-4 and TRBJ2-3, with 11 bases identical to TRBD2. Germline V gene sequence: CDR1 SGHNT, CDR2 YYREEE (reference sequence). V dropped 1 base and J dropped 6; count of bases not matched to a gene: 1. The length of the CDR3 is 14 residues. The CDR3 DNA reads TGTGCCAGCAGCTTGACTAGCGGGAGTGATACGCAGTATTTT. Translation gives CASSLTSGSDTQYF.

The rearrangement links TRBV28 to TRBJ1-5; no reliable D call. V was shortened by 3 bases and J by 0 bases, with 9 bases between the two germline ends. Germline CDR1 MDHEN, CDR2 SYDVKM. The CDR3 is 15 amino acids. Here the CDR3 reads CASSLAGHSNQPQHF. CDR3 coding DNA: TGTGCCAGCAGTTTGGCAGGCCATAGCAATCAGCCCCAGCATTTT.

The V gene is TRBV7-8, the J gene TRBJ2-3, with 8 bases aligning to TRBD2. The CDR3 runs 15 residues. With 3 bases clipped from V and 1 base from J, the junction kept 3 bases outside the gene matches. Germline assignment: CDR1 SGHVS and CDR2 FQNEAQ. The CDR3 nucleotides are TGTGCCAGCAGCTTGGGACTAGGGGGCACAGATACGCAGTATTTT. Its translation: CASSLGLGGTDTQYF.

The CDR3, as DNA: TGTGCCACCAGCCCAGACGGAGGCCTGGGCTACACCTTC. Amino acid sequence: CATSPDGGLGYTF. The chain couples TRBV15 to TRBJ1-2, with no clear D. Trimming stripped 5 bases from V and 8 bases from J, with 15 bases between. The germline CDR1 and CDR2 sequences are LNHNV and YYDKDF (reference sequence). The CDR3 runs to 13 residues.

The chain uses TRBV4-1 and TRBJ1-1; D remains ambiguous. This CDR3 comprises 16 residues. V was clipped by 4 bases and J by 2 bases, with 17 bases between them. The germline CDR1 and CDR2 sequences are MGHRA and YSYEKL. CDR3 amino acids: CASSPREGGINTEAFF. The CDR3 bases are TGCGCCAGCAGCCCTCGGGAGGGAGGAATCAACACTGAAGCTTTCTTT.

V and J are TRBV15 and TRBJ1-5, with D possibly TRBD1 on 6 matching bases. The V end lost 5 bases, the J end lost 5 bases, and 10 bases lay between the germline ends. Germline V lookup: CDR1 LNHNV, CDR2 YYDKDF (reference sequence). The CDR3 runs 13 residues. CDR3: CATSVRGYQPQHF. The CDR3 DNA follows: TGTGCCACCAGCGTCAGGGGTTATCAGCCCCAGCATTTT.

CDR3 sequence (DNA): TGTGCCAGCAGCTTAGTTTCCGGGGTGAATGAAAAACTGTTTTTT. It codes for CASSLVSGVNEKLFF. The rearrangement joins TRBV7-9 to TRBJ1-4; D call uncertain. Per germline, CDR1 SEHNR and CDR2 FQNEAQ (reference sequence). V was cut by 1 base and J by 5 bases, with 11 bases left in between. This CDR3 has 15 amino acids.